This is a list of T cell receptor beta chains from one sample in a study of T cell repertoires in cytomegalovirus infection. MiXCR, applied by TCRdb to the reads, yields one record per CDR3 protein. The table includes approximately 140,000 distinct CDR3 sequences, about 10% detected once. The sequencing input was PBMCs. The receptors derive from a human donor in good health (CMV status not recorded). Some clones in this sample may be carry-over from other donors' samples. Each CDR3 is given with its conserved first and last residue.

>TRBV14
CASSAYGTDLYEQYF
>TRBV7-9
CASSLILAGDLYNEQFF
>TRBV28
CASSFSLGIQAEAFF
>TRBV2
CASSERSPGQPQHF
>TRBV19
CASSPTLGTEAFF
>TRBV7-9
CASSSARDREYF
>TRBV2
CASSGFEGKNTEAFF
>TRBV7-2
CASTEAGVSYNEQFF
>TRBV2
CASRGSQRTYNSPLHF
>TRBV5-5
CASSSPGPRSTEAFF
>TRBV19
CASTPLAGNNEQFF
>TRBV12-3/TRBV12-4
CASSLRGSSYNEQFF
>TRBV20-1
CSATGLVDSDTQYF
>TRBV5-1
CASSVAGELFF
>TRBV20-1
CSARGTPVQETQYF
>TRBV7-9
CASSLVGGGKIDEQFF
>TRBV28
CASRSNTEAFF
>TRBV28
CASSLSPRTAFF
>TRBV2
CASSEAVTAYGYTF
>TRBV11-3
CASSLVGLTPGTDTQYF
>TRBV19
CASRIGQGNYGYTF
>TRBV28
CASSQPGTPYYF
>TRBV28
CASSPAGKGNTEAFF
>TRBV6-1
CASSGLAGGRPGYNEQFF
>TRBV6-5
CASSPPGRGLTDTQYF
>TRBV20-1
CSARAGPPEAFF
>TRBV11-2
CASSLKETQYF
>TRBV9
CASSSPSALENEQFF
>TRBV11-2
CASSLFWGPTSYNEQFF
>TRBV2
CASSEDGTSGLSGANVLTF
>TRBV24-1
CATSQAGTGGDNEQFF
>TRBV12-5
CASATGLASTDTQYF
>TRBV19
CASSVNGQPQHF
>TRBV6-6
CASSYRDRGTDTQYF
>TRBV12-3/TRBV12-4
CASTSREAKNIQYF
>TRBV12-5
CASGTPGQGESRQPQHF
>TRBV20-1
CSARGRSVAETQYF
>TRBV27
CASSGSERGMNEQYF
>TRBV19
CASSAYGASDGQPQHF
>TRBV20-1
CSASDASGSNQPQHF
>TRBV29-1
CSGRVSHGELFF
>TRBV5-1
CASSLGTGSHEQYF